The clone carrying this T cell receptor (beta chain) has a single count. Its antigen is not identified. The data belong to a study of T cell responses to AZD1222 COVID-19 vaccine. Overall study context: Analysis merged second doses at about 4 or about 12 weeks.

Findings of the study overall: Per reports, nearly half of all spike-specific TCRs target regions that are unmutated in variants. Most donors were white British and more were female, and clonal diversity was possibly underestimated. Only five to seven individuals given AZD1222 were seropositive at baseline.

Profiling relied on immunoSEQ multiplex PCR, and the TCRdb table lists in-frame clones only, not all of them. The sample consists of 130,000 to 150,000 clones, about 91% of them appearing once. V was pared by 4 bases and J by 1 base, with 11 bases between. The CDR3 consists of 14 residues. Germline loops: CDR1 SGDLS, CDR2 YYNGEE. This sequence originates from an adult in good health. The chain links TRBV9 to TRBJ1-1; D gene ambiguous. The sequencing used peripheral blood, collected on day 0 of AZD1222 vaccination. The CDR3 bases are TGTGCCAGCAGCCCTAGACACGAGAACACTGAAGCTTTCTTT. Protein: CASSPRHENTEAFF.